A single sample gave rise to the 3 T cell receptor beta chains below, sequenced in a study of T cell repertoires in cytomegalovirus infection (dated by TCRdb to 2018 to 2020). Sequencing was performed on an Illumina HiSeq 1500. TCRdb passed the public sequencing reads through fastp at Q25 and MiXCR, retaining productive beta sequences. Each CDR3 protein appears once, grouped with its most common genes and DNA. Here the sample has roughly 230,000 distinct CDR3 sequences; roughly 22% occur a single time. Around a sixth of the sample comes from the top ten. Sequencing was performed on CD8+ T cells from PBMCs. The receptors derive from a human donor in good health (CMV status not recorded). Some clones in this sample may be carry-over from other donors' samples.

CDR3 residues: CASSLRGRGGDTQYF. The CDR3 bases are TGTGCCAGCAGTTTAAGGGGCAGGGGAGGGGATACGCAGTATTTT. The V gene is TRBV27, the J gene TRBJ2-3, with D possibly TRBD2 on 7 matching bases. Trimming took off 2 bases at V and 6 bases at J, with 15 bases between the two ends. There are 15 residues in the CDR3. CDR1 and CDR2 from the germline V gene are MNHEY and SMNVEV (reference sequence).

This clonotype was found a few times. The chain carries TRBV28 and TRBJ2-3; D is perhaps TRBD2 (6 bases). The CDR3 is 15 amino acids. CDR1 and CDR2 from the germline V gene are MDHEN and SYDVKM. Between the trimmed V and J ends, which lost 5 bases and 0 bases, there was a span of 12 bases. The CDR3 coding sequence is TGTGCCAGCAGTCCCCCCGGGACTAGCACAGATACGCAGTATTTT. This translates into CASSPPGTSTDTQYF.

The chain recombines TRBV5-6 with TRBJ1-1, with TRBD1 identical over 8 bases. Germline values: CDR1 SGHDT, CDR2 YYEEEE. The CDR3 has 15 amino acids. The V segment lost 4 bases and the J segment 1 base; nucleotides outside the gene matches: 6. The CDR3 is CASSQEGTGNTEAFF. CDR3 bases: TGTGCCAGCAGCCAGGAAGGGACAGGGAACACTGAAGCTTTCTTT.